The 4 T cell receptor beta chains presented below share a single source sample, sequenced in a study of post-analysis software for immune sequencing data. The study, taken as a whole, reports: When patients were compared with controls, about five TRBV segments were more frequent, TRBV5-6, TRBV5-1 and TRBV20-1 among them.

Antigens for these TCRs are unknown. Included in the TCR beta cDNA libraries were unique molecular identifiers. TCRdb itself ran the PCR reads through MiXCR, one entry per CDR3 protein. The sample carries hundreds of thousands of distinct CDR3 sequences, around 50% recorded once. Sequenced sample: blood. All receptors derive from a girl aged 10-17 years with multiple sclerosis.

The chain combines TRBV20-1 with TRBJ1-5; maybe TRBD1 (6 bases). CDR3 length: 11 residues. V was shortened by 4 bases and J by 9 bases, with 10 bases between the two germline ends. Germline V gives CDR1 DFQATT, CDR2 SNEGSKA (reference sequence). The CDR3: CSAMGGPPQHF. DNA of the CDR3: TGCAGTGCTATGGGGGGCCCGCCCCAGCATTTT.

The rearrangement uses TRBV2 and TRBJ2-5, with TRBD1 matching over 8 bases. The CDR3 runs to 12 residues. V dropped 11 bases and J dropped 5; count of bases not matched to a gene: 7. In germline, CDR1 is SNHLY, CDR2 FYNNEI. DNA of the CDR3: TGTGCCGGACAGGGTCAGGACGAGACCCAGTACTTC. Translation: CAGQGQDETQYF.

The chain links TRBV7-9 to TRBJ2-7; TRBD1 aligns across 12 bases. The germline CDR1 and CDR2 sequences are SEHNR and FQNEAQ (reference sequence). The trim removed 3 bases at V and 6 bases at J, leaving 3 bases unmatched. The CDR3 length is 14 residues. CDR3: CASSLGQGASEQYF. The DNA of the CDR3 is TGTGCCAGCAGCTTGGGACAGGGGGCCTCCGAGCAGTACTTC.

V is TRBV6-5 and J is TRBJ2-1; D is ambiguous. Germline loops: CDR1 MNHEY, CDR2 SVGAGI. The CDR3 consists of 11 residues. V lost 6 bases to trimming and J lost 5 bases, with 5 bases between them. CDR3 nucleotide sequence: TGTGCCAGCAGCCGACACAATGAGCAGTTCTTC. Its protein is CASSRHNEQFF.